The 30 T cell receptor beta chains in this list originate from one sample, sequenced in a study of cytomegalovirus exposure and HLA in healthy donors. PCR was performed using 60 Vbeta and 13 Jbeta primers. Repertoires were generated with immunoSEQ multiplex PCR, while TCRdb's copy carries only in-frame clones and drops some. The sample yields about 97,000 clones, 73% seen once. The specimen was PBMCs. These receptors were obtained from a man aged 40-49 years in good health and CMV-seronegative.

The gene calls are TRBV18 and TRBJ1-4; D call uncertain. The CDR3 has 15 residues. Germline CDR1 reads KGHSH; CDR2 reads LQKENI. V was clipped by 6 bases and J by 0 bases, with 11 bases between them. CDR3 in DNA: TGTGCCAGCTCGCTCCTATACGCAACTAATGAAAAACTGTTTTTT. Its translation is CASSLLYATNEKLFF.

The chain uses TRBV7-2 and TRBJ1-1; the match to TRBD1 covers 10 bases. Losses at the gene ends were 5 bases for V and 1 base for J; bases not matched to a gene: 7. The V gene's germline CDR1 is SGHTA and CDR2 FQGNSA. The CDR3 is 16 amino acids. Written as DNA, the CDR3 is TGTGCCAGCAGCCGGCGAGGACAGGGGGGGAACACTGAAGCTTTCTTT. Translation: CASSRRGQGGNTEAFF.

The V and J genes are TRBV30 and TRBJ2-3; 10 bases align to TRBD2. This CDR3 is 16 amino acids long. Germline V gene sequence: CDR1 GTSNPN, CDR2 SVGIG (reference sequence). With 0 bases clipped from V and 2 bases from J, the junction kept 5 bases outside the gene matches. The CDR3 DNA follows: TGTGCCTGGAGTGTAGGAGCGGGGGGGATCACAGATACGCAGTATTTT. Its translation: CAWSVGAGGITDTQYF.

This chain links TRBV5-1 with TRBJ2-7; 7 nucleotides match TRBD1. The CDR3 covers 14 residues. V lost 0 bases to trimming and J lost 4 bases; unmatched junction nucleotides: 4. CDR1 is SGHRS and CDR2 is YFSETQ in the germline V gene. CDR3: CASSLADREYEQYF. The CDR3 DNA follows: TGCGCCAGCAGCTTGGCCGACAGGGAATACGAGCAGTACTTC.

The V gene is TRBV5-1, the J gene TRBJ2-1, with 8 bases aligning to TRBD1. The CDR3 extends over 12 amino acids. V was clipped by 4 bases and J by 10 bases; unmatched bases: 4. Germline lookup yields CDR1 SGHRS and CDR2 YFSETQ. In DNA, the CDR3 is TGCGCCAGCAGCGAACAGGGGGAAGAGCAGTTCTTC. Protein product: CASSEQGEEQFF.

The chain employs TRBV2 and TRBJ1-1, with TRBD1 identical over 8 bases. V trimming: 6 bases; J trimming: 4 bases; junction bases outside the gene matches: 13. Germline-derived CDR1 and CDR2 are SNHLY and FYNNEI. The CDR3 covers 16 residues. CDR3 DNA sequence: TGTGCCAGCAGATCCCGACAGGGGCCCCTCTTCACTGAAGCTTTCTTT. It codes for CASRSRQGPLFTEAFF.

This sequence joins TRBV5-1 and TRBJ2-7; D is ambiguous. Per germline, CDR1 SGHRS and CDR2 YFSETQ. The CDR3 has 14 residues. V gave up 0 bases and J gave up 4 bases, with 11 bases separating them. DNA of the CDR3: TGCGCCAGCAGCTTGGCGGGTTTCGGATACGAGCAGTACTTC. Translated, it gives CASSLAGFGYEQYF.

This CDR3 is CATFSNEKLFF. CDR3 DNA sequence: TGTGCCACCTTCTCTAATGAAAAACTGTTTTTT. J is TRBJ1-4 and V is TRBV28; D gene uncertain. The CDR3 sequence is 11 residues long. V shed 10 bases and J shed 3 bases, with 6 bases lying between them. Germline-derived CDR1 and CDR2 are MDHEN and SYDVKM.

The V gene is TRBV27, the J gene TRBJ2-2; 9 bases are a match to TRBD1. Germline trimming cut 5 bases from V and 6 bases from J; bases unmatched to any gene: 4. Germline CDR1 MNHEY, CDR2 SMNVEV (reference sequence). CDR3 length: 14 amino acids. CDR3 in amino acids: CASSPRTGAGELFF. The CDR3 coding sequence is TGTGCCAGCAGTCCCCGGACAGGGGCCGGGGAGCTGTTTTTT.

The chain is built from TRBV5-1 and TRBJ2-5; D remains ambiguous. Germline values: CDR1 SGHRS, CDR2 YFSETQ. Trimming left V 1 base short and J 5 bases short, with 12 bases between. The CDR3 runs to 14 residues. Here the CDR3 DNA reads TGCGCCAGCAGCTTGATACCCGCCAGGGAGACCCAGTACTTC. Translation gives CASSLIPARETQYF. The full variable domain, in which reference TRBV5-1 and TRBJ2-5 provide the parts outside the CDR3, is KAGVTQTPRYLIKTRGQQVTLSCSPISGHRSVSWYQQTPGQGLQFLFEYFSETQRNKGNFPGRFSGRQFSNSRSEMNVSTLELGDSALYLCASSLIPARETQYFGPGTRLLVL.

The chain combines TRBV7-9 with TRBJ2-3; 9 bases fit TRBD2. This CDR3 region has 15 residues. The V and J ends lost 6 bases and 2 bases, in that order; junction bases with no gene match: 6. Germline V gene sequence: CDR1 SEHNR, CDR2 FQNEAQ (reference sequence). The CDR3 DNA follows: TGTGCCAGCAGACTTAGCGGGGGTTCCACAGATACGCAGTATTTT. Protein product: CASRLSGGSTDTQYF.

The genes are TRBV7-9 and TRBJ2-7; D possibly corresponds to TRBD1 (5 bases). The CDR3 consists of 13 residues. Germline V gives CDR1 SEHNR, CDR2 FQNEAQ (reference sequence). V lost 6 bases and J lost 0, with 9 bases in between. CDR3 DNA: TGTGCCAGCAGTTCACAGGTCTCCTACGAGCAGTACTTC. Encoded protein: CASSSQVSYEQYF.

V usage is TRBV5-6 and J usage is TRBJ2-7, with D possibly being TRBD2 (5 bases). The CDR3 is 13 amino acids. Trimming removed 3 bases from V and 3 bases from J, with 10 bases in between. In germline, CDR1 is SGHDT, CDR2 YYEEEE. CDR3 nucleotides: TGTGCCAGCAGCTATACGGGGTTCTACGAGCAGTACTTC. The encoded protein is CASSYTGFYEQYF.

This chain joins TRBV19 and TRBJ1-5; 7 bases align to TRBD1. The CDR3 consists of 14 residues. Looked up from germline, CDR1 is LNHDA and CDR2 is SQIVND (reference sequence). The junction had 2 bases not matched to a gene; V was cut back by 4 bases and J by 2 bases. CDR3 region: CASSNTGGNQPQHF. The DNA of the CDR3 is TGTGCCAGTAGTAACACAGGGGGCAATCAGCCCCAGCATTTT.

The CDR3: CASSYLGTGQPQHF. Here the CDR3 DNA reads TGTGCCAGCAGTTACTTAGGGACAGGTCAGCCCCAGCATTTT. V usage is TRBV6-5 and J usage is TRBJ1-5; 8 bases are shared with TRBD1. V was clipped by 1 base and J by 6 bases; unmatched bases: 2. This CDR3 has 14 residues. Germline V gives CDR1 MNHEY, CDR2 SVGAGI.

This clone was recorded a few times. CDR3 nucleotides: TGTGCCAGCAGTGAAAGGGTTGCGGGGTACGCCAACAATGAGCAGTTCTTC. It codes for CASSERVAGYANNEQFF. The chain links TRBV2 to TRBJ2-1; D possibly corresponds to TRBD2 (6 bases). V dropped 2 bases and J dropped 5 bases, with 19 bases sitting between them. Germline assignment: CDR1 SNHLY and CDR2 FYNNEI. The CDR3 has 17 residues.

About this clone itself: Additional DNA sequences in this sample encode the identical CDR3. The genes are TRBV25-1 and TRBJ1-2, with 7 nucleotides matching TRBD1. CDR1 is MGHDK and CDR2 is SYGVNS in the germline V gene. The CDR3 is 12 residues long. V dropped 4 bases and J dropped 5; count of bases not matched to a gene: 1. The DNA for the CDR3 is TGTGCCAGCAGTGCAGGGGGGTATGGCTACACCTTC. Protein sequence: CASSAGGYGYTF.

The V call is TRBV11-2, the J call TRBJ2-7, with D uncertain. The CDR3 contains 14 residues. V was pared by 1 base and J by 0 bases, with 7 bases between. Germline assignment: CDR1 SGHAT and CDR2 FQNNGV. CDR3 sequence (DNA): TGTGCCAGCAGCTTAGCGGGTCCCTCCTACGAGCAGTACTTC. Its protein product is CASSLAGPSYEQYF.

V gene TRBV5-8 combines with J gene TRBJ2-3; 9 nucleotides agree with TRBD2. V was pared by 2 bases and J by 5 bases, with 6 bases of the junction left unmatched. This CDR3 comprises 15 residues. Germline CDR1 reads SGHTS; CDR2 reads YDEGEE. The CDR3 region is CASSFRGGAIDTQYF. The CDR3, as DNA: TGTGCCAGCAGCTTCCGCGGGGGGGCTATAGATACGCAGTATTTT.

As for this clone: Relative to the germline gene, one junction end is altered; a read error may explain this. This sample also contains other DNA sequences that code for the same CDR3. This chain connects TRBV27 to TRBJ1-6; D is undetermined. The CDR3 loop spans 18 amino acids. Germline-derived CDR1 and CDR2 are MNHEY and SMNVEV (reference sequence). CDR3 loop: CASSLHGVVSSYNSPLHF. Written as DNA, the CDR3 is TGTGCCAGCAGTTTACACGGAGTTGTGAGCTCCTATAATTCCCCCCTCCACTTT.

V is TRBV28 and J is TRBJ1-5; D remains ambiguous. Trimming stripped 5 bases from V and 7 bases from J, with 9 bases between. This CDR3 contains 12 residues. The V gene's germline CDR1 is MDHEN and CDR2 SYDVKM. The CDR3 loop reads CASSPIHQPQHF. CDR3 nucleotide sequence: TGTGCCAGCAGTCCGATACACCAGCCCCAGCATTTT.

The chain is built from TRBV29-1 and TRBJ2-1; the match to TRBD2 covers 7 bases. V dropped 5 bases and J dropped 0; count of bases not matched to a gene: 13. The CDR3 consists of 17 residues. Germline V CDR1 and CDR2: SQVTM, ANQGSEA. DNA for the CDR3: TGCAGCGTTAGTCCCTGGGGGGGGTCGCGCTCCTACAATGAGCAGTTCTTC. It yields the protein CSVSPWGGSRSYNEQFF.

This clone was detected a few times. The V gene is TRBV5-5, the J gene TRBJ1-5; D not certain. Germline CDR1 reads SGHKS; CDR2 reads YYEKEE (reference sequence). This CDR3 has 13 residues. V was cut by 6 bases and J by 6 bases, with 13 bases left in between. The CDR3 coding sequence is TGTGCCAGCACCCTGGGCCCAGGTCAGCCCCAGCATTTT. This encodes CASTLGPGQPQHF.

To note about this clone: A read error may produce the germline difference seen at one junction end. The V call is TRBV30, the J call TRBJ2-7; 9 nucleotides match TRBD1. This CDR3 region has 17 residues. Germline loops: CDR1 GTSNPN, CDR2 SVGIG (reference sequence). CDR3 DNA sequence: TGTGCCTGGAGCGATACTACAGGGGGCGGACCCTCCAACGAGCAGTACTTC. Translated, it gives CAWSDTTGGGPSNEQYF.

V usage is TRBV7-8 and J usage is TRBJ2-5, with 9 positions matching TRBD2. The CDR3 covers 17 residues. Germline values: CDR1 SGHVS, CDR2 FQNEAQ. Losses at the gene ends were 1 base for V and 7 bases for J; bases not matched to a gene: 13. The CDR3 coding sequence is TGTGCCAGCAGCTTAGGGCTAGCGGGGAGTCGGGAGGCGACCCAGTACTTC. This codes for CASSLGLAGSREATQYF.

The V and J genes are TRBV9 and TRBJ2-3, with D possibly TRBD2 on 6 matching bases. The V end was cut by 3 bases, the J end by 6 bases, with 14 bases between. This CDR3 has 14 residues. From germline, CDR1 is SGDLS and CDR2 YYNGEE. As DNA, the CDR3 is TGTGCCAGCAGCGGGGACTTCTCTTTGGATACGCAGTATTTT. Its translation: CASSGDFSLDTQYF.

CDR3 DNA sequence: TGTGCCAGCAGTCCCAAGCGGGAGCTATACAATGAGCAGTTCTTC. It codes for CASSPKRELYNEQFF. This chain links TRBV27 with TRBJ2-1; 8 nucleotides agree with TRBD2. Germline V gives CDR1 MNHEY, CDR2 SMNVEV (reference sequence). With 5 bases clipped from V and 4 bases from J, the junction kept 7 bases outside the gene matches. The CDR3 consists of 15 residues.

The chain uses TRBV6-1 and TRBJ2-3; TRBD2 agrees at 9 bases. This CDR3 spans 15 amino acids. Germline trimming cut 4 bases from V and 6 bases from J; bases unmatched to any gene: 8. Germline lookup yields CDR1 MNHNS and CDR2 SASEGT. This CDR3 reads CASSVGSGGGDTQYF. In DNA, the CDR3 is TGTGCCAGCAGTGTCGGTAGCGGGGGAGGGGATACGCAGTATTTT.

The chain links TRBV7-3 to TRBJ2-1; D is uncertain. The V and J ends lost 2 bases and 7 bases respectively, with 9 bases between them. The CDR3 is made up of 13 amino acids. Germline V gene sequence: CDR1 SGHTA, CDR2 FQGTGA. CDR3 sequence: CASSLGQNNEQFF. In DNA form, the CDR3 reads TGTGCCAGCAGCTTAGGTCAGAATAATGAGCAGTTCTTC.

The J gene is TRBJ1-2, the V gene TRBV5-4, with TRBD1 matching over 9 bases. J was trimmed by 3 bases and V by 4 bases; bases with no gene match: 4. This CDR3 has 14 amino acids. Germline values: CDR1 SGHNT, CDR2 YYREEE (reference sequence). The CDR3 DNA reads TGTGCCAGCAGCGGGGACAGGGCGTACTATGGCTACACCTTC. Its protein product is CASSGDRAYYGYTF. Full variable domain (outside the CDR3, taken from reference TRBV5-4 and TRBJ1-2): ETGVTQSPTHLIKTRGQQVTLRCSSQSGHNTVSWYQQALGQGPQFIFQYYREEENGRGNFPPRFSGLQFPNYSSELNVNALELDDSALYLCASSGDRAYYGYTFGSGTRLTVV.